Listed below are T cell receptor beta chains from one sample, sequenced in a study of T cells after somatic rescue of genetic block. The method was immunoSEQ multiplex PCR; TCRdb's version includes in-frame clones alone and lacks a portion of them. The sample includes tens of thousands of clones, roughly 92% of them seen just once. Sequenced sample: peripheral blood mononuclear cells (PBMCs). The receptor source for this set is a man aged 35-49 years. Both conserved end residues are part of each CDR3. A D gene is named only where the DNA matches it firmly. Size tells how often a clone was seen (once, few, many) or the class of an expanded clone, and some rows leave it out.

>TRBJ2-3|TRBV5-1|NA|NA
CASSLVGSRRTTDTQYF
TGCGCCAGCAGCTTGGTTGGTAGTCGCCGCACCACAGATACGCAGTATTTT
>TRBJ2-3|TRBV5-1|NA|NA
CASSGGGDGQDTQYF
TGCGCCAGCAGTGGGGGGGGCGACGGTCAGGATACGCAGTATTTT
>TRBJ1-1|TRBV6-1|NA|NA
CASSEGEQLEAFF
TGTGCCAGCAGTGAAGGAGAACAGCTTGAAGCTTTCTTT
>TRBJ2-7|TRBV19|NA|NA
CASSPPTGRHEQYF
TGTGCCAGTAGTCCCCCTACGGGGAGGCACGAGCAGTACTTC
>TRBJ1-2|TRBV7-8|NA|once
CASSPLASFYGYTF
TGTGCCAGCAGCCCCCTGGCGTCGTTCTATGGCTACACCTTC
>TRBJ2-7|TRBV27|NA|NA
CASSLGDASYEQYF
TGTGCCAGCAGTTTAGGGGACGCCTCCTACGAGCAGTACTTC
>TRBJ2-3|TRBV15|NA|NA
CATSRDLGPGEYF
TGTGCCACCAGCAGAGATTTGGGACCTGGGGAGTATTTT
>TRBJ1-4|TRBV18|NA|NA
CASSLLGREEKLFF
TGTGCCAGCTCCCTCCTAGGTCGTGAGGAAAAACTGTTTTTT
>TRBJ1-5|TRBV29-1|NA|few
CSVARGSNQPQHF
TGCAGCGTAGCCCGGGGGAGCAATCAGCCCCAGCATTTT
>TRBJ2-1|TRBV7-6|NA|NA
CASSFSPSPAPRNEQFF
TGTGCCAGCAGCTTTTCACCTTCCCCGGCCCCTCGTAATGAGCAGTTCTTC
>TRBJ2-1|TRBV11-2|NA|NA
CASSLGGVGLFF
TGTGCCAGCAGCTTAGGGGGGGTTGGGTTGTTCTTC
>TRBJ1-2|TRBV5-4|TRBD1|NA
CASSGGTGDYGYTF
TGTGCCAGCAGCGGAGGGACAGGGGACTATGGCTACACCTTC
>TRBJ1-3|TRBV18|TRBD1|NA
CASSPRGQGGPSSGNTIYF
TGTGCCAGCTCACCAAGGGGACAGGGGGGCCCAAGCTCTGGAAACACCATATATTTT
>TRBJ2-1|TRBV7-3|TRBD1|NA
CASSQGQGHNEQFF
TGTGCCAGCAGCCAAGGACAGGGACACAATGAGCAGTTCTTC
>TRBJ1-2|TRBV7-2|TRBD1|NA
CASSWKTGASYGYTF
TGTGCCAGCAGCTGGAAAACAGGGGCTAGCTATGGCTACACCTTC
>TRBJ1-6|TRBV19|NA|NA
CASSWGFRDTGHSPLHF
TGTGCCAGTAGTTGGGGTTTCCGGGACACGGGCCATTCACCCCTCCACTTT
>TRBJ1-6|TRBV5-5|NA|NA
CASSPLPESVTFSPLHF
TGTGCCAGCAGCCCGCTCCCAGAGTCCGTCACATTTTCACCCCTCCACTTT
>TRBJ2-7|TRBV7-6|NA|once
CASSLWPAYEQYF
TGTGCCAGCAGCTTATGGCCAGCCTACGAGCAGTACTTC
>TRBJ1-2|TRBV4-2|NA|NA
CASSQENNPDGYTF
TGTGCCAGCAGCCAAGAAAACAATCCGGATGGCTACACCTTC
>TRBJ2-5|TRBV7-6|TRBD2|NA
CASSLAGLAGEETQYF
TGTGCCAGCAGCTTAGCGGGACTAGCGGGGGAAGAGACCCAGTACTTC
>TRBJ2-1|TRBV10-3|NA|NA
CAISESGGNEQFF
TGTGCCATCAGTGAGTCGGGGGGCAATGAGCAGTTCTTC
>TRBJ1-2|TRBV27|NA|NA
CASSLSLRASHSYGYTF
TGTGCCAGCAGTTTATCTCTCAGGGCTTCCCACAGCTATGGCTACACCTTC
>TRBJ2-7|TRBV5-1|NA|NA
CASSLETGGTYEQYF
TGCGCCAGCAGCTTGGAGACGGGTGGGACCTACGAGCAGTACTTC
>TRBJ2-7|TRBV4-3|NA|once
CASSQEQWTYEQYF
TGCGCCAGCAGCCAAGAACAGTGGACCTACGAGCAGTACTTC
>TRBJ2-3|TRBV28|NA|NA
CASSFRIPSTDTQYF
TGTGCCAGCAGTTTCCGTATCCCCTCCACAGATACGCAGTATTTT
>TRBJ2-2|TRBV7-2|NA|NA
CASSRDGNTGELFF
TGTGCCAGCAGCCGGGACGGAAACACCGGGGAGCTGTTTTTT
>TRBJ2-2|TRBV5-6|NA|NA
CASSPATASGELFF
TGTGCCAGCAGCCCCGCGACAGCTTCCGGGGAGCTGTTTTTT
>TRBJ2-5|TRBV2|NA|NA
CASSDQNRFRETQYF
TGTGCCAGCAGTGACCAAAACAGGTTTCGAGAGACCCAGTACTTC
>TRBJ1-1|TRBV7-6|NA|NA
CASSPLSGEAFF
TGTGCCAGCAGCCCCCTTTCTGGTGAAGCTTTCTTT
>TRBJ2-7|TRBV6-6|TRBD2|NA
CASSYSAGSEQYF
TGTGCCAGCAGTTACTCAGCGGGGTCAGAGCAGTACTTC
>TRBJ1-1|TRBV5-8|NA|NA
CASSLDRRNTEAFF
TGTGCCAGCAGCTTGGACAGAAGGAACACTGAAGCTTTCTTT
>TRBJ2-7|TRBV6-6|NA|NA
CASSPSYHDEQYF
TGTGCCAGCAGCCCCTCTTACCACGACGAGCAGTACTTC
>TRBJ2-5|TRBV4-2|TRBD2|NA
CASSQEGRETETQYF
TGTGCCAGCAGCCAAGAAGGGCGGGAGACAGAGACCCAGTACTTC
>TRBJ2-3|TRBV4-3|NA|NA
CASSQAGKTADTQYF
TGCGCCAGCAGCCAAGCTGGGAAGACCGCAGATACGCAGTATTTT
>TRBJ2-7|TRBV27|NA|NA
CASSLSRGSYEQYF
TGTGCCAGCAGTTTATCGAGGGGGAGTTACGAGCAGTACTTC
>TRBJ1-2|TRBV11-2|NA|NA
CASSSRLNYGYTF
TGTGCCAGCAGCTCAAGATTGAACTATGGCTACACCTTC
>TRBJ1-4|TRBV18|NA|once
CASSPGATNEKLFF
TGTGCCAGCTCACCGGGTGCAACTAATGAAAAACTGTTTTTT
>TRBJ2-7|TRBV27|NA|NA
CASSFRPQTGASYEQYF
TGTGCCAGCAGTTTTCGTCCCCAGACAGGAGCATCCTACGAGCAGTACTTC
>TRBJ2-1|TRBV4-3|NA|NA
CASSQAAVGSEQFF
TGCGCCAGCAGCCAAGCGGCCGTGGGGTCTGAGCAGTTCTTC
>TRBJ2-3|TRBV11-2|TRBD1|NA
CASSPATGADTQYF
TGTGCCAGCAGCCCAGCTACAGGGGCCGATACGCAGTATTTT
>TRBJ2-4|TRBV14|NA|once
CASSQVYGGIQYF
TGTGCCAGCAGCCAAGTATATGGTGGCATTCAGTACTTC
>TRBJ2-2|TRBV28|TRBD1|NA
CASSLTGGGTGELFF
TGTGCCAGCAGTTTAACAGGGGGCGGAACCGGGGAGCTGTTTTTT
>TRBJ1-3|TRBV27|NA|NA
CASSLRGTPSGNTIYF
TGTGCCAGCAGTTTACGGGGTACCCCCTCTGGAAACACCATATATTTT
>TRBJ2-7|TRBV12-5|TRBD2|NA
CASGPSGGAYEQYF
TGTGCTAGTGGTCCCTCGGGAGGAGCCTACGAGCAGTACTTC
>TRBJ1-3|TRBV5-5|TRBD1|NA
CASSLDRAYGNTIYF
TGTGCCAGCAGTCTCGACAGGGCCTACGGAAACACCATATATTTT
>TRBJ1-1|TRBV19|NA|NA
CASSELGTVDTEAFF
TGTGCCAGTAGTGAACTAGGGACGGTTGACACTGAAGCTTTCTTT
>TRBJ2-3|TRBV9|TRBD2|once
CASSPLAGGPPDTQYF
TGTGCCAGCAGCCCTCTAGCGGGGGGGCCTCCAGATACGCAGTATTTT
>TRBJ2-3|TRBV6-5|TRBD2|once
CASSGLAADTQYF
TGTGCCAGCAGTGGACTAGCTGCAGATACGCAGTATTTT
>TRBJ2-2|TRBV7-6|NA|NA
CASSLGGDTGELFF
TGTGCCAGCAGCTTAGGGGGGGACACCGGGGAGCTGTTTTTT
>TRBJ1-5|TRBV19|TRBD1|NA
CASSIPGTGFQPQHF
TGTGCCAGTAGTATCCCCGGGACAGGGTTCCAGCCCCAGCATTTT
>TRBJ1-6|TRBV11-2|NA|NA
CASSVGPSAGNSPLHF
TGTGCCAGCAGCGTGGGACCGAGTGCGGGTAATTCACCCCTCCACTTT
>TRBJ1-3|TRBV28|NA|NA
CASVTSAGAAGNTIYF
TGTGCCAGTGTAACGAGCGCCGGGGCCGCTGGAAACACCATATATTTT